The TCR beta chain described here comes from a study of cytomegalovirus exposure and HLA in healthy donors. Study background: One earlier analysis, a look at approximately 180 million T cells, found about 110 million unique TCR beta sequences.

On this clone itself: Its antigen remains unidentified.

Points from the study as a whole: Fewer N-insertions (relative to the 666-donor mean) were reportedly seen in an Asian-associated ancestry cluster in a later analysis. Cytomegalovirus association was listed for roughly 160 TCR beta chains.

The PCR used 60 Vbeta and 13 Jbeta primers. Repertoires were generated with immunoSEQ multiplex PCR, while TCRdb's copy carries only in-frame clones and drops some. The table lists about 180,000 clones, more than 65% of them singletons. This CDR3 comprises 13 residues. The germline gives CDR1 KGHSH, CDR2 LQKENI. V dropped 3 bases and J dropped 14; count of bases not matched to a gene: 10. The sequenced sample was PBMCs. This chain joins TRBV18 and TRBJ2-3; 8 bases fit TRBD1. The sequence derives from a young woman in good health and CMV-seropositive. CDR3 region: CASSPPGQGAMYF. The CDR3 region has the DNA TGTGCCAGCTCACCTCCCGGCCAGGGGGCAATGTATTTT. The full variable domain, completed using reference TRBV18 and TRBJ2-3, is NAGVMQNPRHLVRRRGQEARLRCSPMKGHSHVYWYRQLPEEGLKFMVYLQKENIIDESGMPKERFSAEFPKEGPSILRIQQVVRGDSAAYFCASSPPGQGAMYFGPGTRLTVL.